The clone carrying this TCR beta chain came up a few times. Data came from immunoSEQ multiplex PCR; TCRdb stores just in-frame clones and leaves some out. The sample records about 130,000 clones, around 84% being singletons. The sample comes from a study of cytotoxic CD8 clonotypes in ibrutinib-treated CLL. CDR1 and CDR2 from the germline V gene are SGHTA and FQGNSA. Losses at the gene ends were 5 bases for V and 13 bases for J; bases not matched to a gene: 8. The CDR3 consists of 12 residues. The chain recombines TRBV7-2 with TRBJ1-2; 9 nucleotides align to TRBD1. The specimen was PBMCs, collected after 24 months of ibrutinib treatment. The sequence derives from a human donor with chronic lymphocytic leukemia. The DNA for the CDR3 is TGTGCCAGCAGCCTAAGGGACAGGGTCAGCACCTTC. It translates to CASSLRDRVSTF.